The clone carrying this T cell receptor beta chain has just one count. The same CDR3 arises from other DNA sequences in this sample as well. The table came from immunoSEQ multiplex PCR; TCRdb's copy has only in-frame clones and leaves some out. This table has over 90,000 clones, roughly 89% appearing once. This record belongs to a study of PD-1 blockade in classical Hodgkin lymphoma. Each patient relapsed following autologous stem cell transplantation, and prior brentuximab vedotin exposure differed. This TCR derives from a human donor with classical Hodgkin lymphoma. The source material was peripheral blood mononuclear cells (PBMCs), sampled before the second cycle of nivolumab.

The CDR3 nucleotides read TGTGCCAGCAGTTTATTGGTGGGTCAGCCCCAGCATTTT. It codes for CASSLLVGQPQHF. This chain links TRBV27 with TRBJ1-5; no clear D gene. CDR3 size: 13 residues. V shed 1 base and J shed 6 bases, with 7 bases lying between them. Germline V gene sequence: CDR1 MNHEY, CDR2 SMNVEV (reference sequence).